A selection of T cell receptor beta chains follows, all from one sample in a study of blood T cell repertoires in COVID-19. The data were produced by immunoSEQ multiplex PCR, yet TCRdb's version contains in-frame clones alone and is incomplete. Found here are about 250,000 clones, approximately 90% of them singletons; the top ten hold roughly 6.7%. Source material: peripheral blood. The origin of the receptors is a woman in her 30s with COVID-19, enrolled during active disease. Each CDR3 is given with its conserved first and last residue. D genes are given only for firm matches.

V	J	D	DNA	CDR3
TRBV5-1	TRBJ1-1	-	TGCGCCAGCAGCTTGCGGCAGGGTATCACTGAAGCTTTCTTT	CASSLRQGITEAFF
TRBV6-1	TRBJ1-5	-	TGTGCCAGCAGTACACAGGGAGAGGGTCAGCCCCAGCATTTT	CASSTQGEGQPQHF
TRBV25-1	TRBJ1-5	-	TGTGCCAGCAGTGCGACAGGTAATCAGCCCCAGCATTTT	CASSATGNQPQHF
TRBV4-1	TRBJ1-2	-	TGCGCCAGCAGCCAAGAAGGGAGCCCTAACTATGGCTACACCTTC	CASSQEGSPNYGYTF
TRBV2	TRBJ1-1	-	TGTGCCAGCCAGGACGAAGGGGGTACTGAAGCTTTCTTT	CASQDEGGTEAFF
TRBV12-3/TRBV12-4	TRBJ1-1	-	TGTGCCGGTGAGATACCCCGGGGAGCTTTCTTT	CAGEIPRGAFF
TRBV28	TRBJ1-5	TRBD1	TGTGCCAGCAGTCCCCCCGGGACAGTTAGCAATCAGCCCCAGCATTTT	CASSPPGTVSNQPQHF
TRBV7-9	TRBJ1-4	TRBD1	TGTGCCAGCAGCCCCCAGGACAGGGGAACTGAAAAACTGTTTTTT	CASSPQDRGTEKLFF
TRBV27	TRBJ2-5	-	TGTGCCAGCGCCATCGGGGAGACCCAGTACTTC	CASAIGETQYF
TRBV4-2	TRBJ1-4	-	TGTGCCAGCAGCCCACGCCCAGGGGAAAATGAAAAACTGTTTTTT	CASSPRPGENEKLFF
TRBV18	TRBJ2-2	-	TGTGCCAGCTCACCCGCCCCGAGGACCGGGGGGCCCGGGGAGCTGTTTTTT	CASSPAPRTGGPGELFF
TRBV2	TRBJ1-6	-	TGTGCCAGCAGACCAGAAACGGGATCACCCCTCCACTTT	CASRPETGSPLHF
TRBV21-1	TRBJ2-7	-	TGTGCCAGCAGCAAAGCTCCGGGACGGGGGACCTACGAGCAGTACTTC	CASSKAPGRGTYEQYF
TRBV5-4	TRBJ2-1	TRBD2	TGTGCCAGCAGCTCGGGACTAGCGGGAGGGTCCTACAATGAGCAGTTCTTC	CASSSGLAGGSYNEQFF
TRBV7-2	TRBJ2-3	TRBD2	TGTGCCAGCAGCTTAGTTTTCTCTAGCGGGGGGAGCACAGATACGCAGTATTTT	CASSLVFSSGGSTDTQYF
TRBV7-8	TRBJ1-5	-	TGTGCCAGCAGTCTCGGGGGTAACAATCAGCCCCAGCATTTT	CASSLGGNNQPQHF